This TCR beta chain stems from a study of blood T cell repertoires in COVID-19 (dated by TCRdb to about 2020). For context, the study as a whole: Collaborator samples came from the United States, Italy and Spain and covered acute and convalescent phases of COVID-19. The repertoires were released in a freely available public database meant as a resource for research on the immune response to SARS-CoV-2. HLA class I and class II types, where available, came from metadata supplied by the sample provider rather than from assay-based typing. The prospective study material was composed of cDNA or gDNA derived from T cells, B-cell-depleted T cells, or PBMCs. Samples came from the ongoing ImmuneRACE study (first 160 participants) plus 1,254 subjects from 6 global collaborators. Subjects who had been exposed to COVID-19, were actively infected with it, or had recovered from it provided the deeply sampled blood TCRbeta repertoires that made up the dataset. Sample metadata almost always included a de-identified subject ID, COVID-19 status, age in years and sex. Paper-wide results and their limitations: How much clinical and demographic metadata was included differed by source and by participant, and the metadata was provided uncurated.

The germline V gene (reference sequence) supplies CDR1 DFQATT and CDR2 SNEGSKA. There are 11 amino acids in the CDR3, from cysteine to phenylalanine inclusive. Just the 33-base CDR3 DNA is kept, in frame starting at base 1. The germline V end is reduced by 7 bases and the J end by 8 bases; junction bases left unmatched: 7. In the prospective study, participants were about 18 to 100 years old, resided in about two dozen geographic areas of the United States, and were enrolled through a virtual design. Cohort assignment in the prospective study relied on participant-reported clinical history from a screening survey and a study questionnaire. For ImmuneRACE Cohort 3, a participant was defined as recovered based on two consecutive negative NP/OP PCR tests, clearance by a healthcare professional, or resolution of symptoms. In the prospective study, whole blood, serum and a nasopharyngeal or oropharyngeal swab were collected from each participant by mobile phlebotomists. Participants in the prospective study had the option to provide additional blood draws and questionnaires over a 2-month period. Prospective study blood samples were shipped either frozen or at room temperature before DNA extraction.

Comment on this clone: Its antigen has not been determined. The input lacks base qualities; no much larger clone sits a single base away.

The immunoSEQ Assay, a bias-controlled multiplex PCR, was used to amplify TCRbeta CDR3 regions from genomic DNA. The original methods were these. The number of nucleated cells in each sample was estimated from the amplification of reference gene primers within the assay. To quantify the absolute abundance of each unique TCRbeta CDR3 rearrangement, sequence reads were collapsed and filtered. For each sample, productive Simpson clonality was calculated by taking the square root of Simpson's diversity index across productive rearrangements. TCRdb carries this immuneACCESS record with in-frame sequences only. Its versions omit some clonotypes, under half of them owing to an unresolved V gene in the studies checked, with the rest unexplained. V, J and clone size are taken as reported in that table, and D and trimming were inferred from the DNA itself. Across this sample there are roughly 220,000 clones, with around 80% seen only once. Over 14% of the sample goes to the ten largest clones.

This chain joins TRBV20-1 to TRBJ1-2, with 7 bases matching TRBD1. The TCR comes from a man aged 35 to 55 who had recovered from COVID-19. Source material: PBMCs or T cells enriched from blood (not recorded which). In nucleotide form, the sequence is TGCAGTGGGAGAGGGGGCGGCGGCTACACCTTC. Its translation is CSGRGGGGYTF.